The present T cell receptor (beta chain) was sequenced within a study of blood T cells in healthy people across ages. Study outcomes and limitations: The diversity estimates, figures obtained from one million T cells, were considered underestimates.

This clonotype was recorded only once. The antigen is undetermined. Sample-barcoded 5' priming and a J-beta primer mix drove a second PCR of roughly 6 to 12 cycles. The template-switch adaptor, which had 12 random nucleotides, put a tag on each cDNA molecule. TCRdb reprocessed the 5' RACE reads via MiXCR and lists one record per CDR3 protein. The sample consists of 1.5 million to 2 million distinct CDR3 sequences, about 35% of them appearing once. The authors isolated at least 6 million PBMCs per sample. At least 5.5 micrograms of total RNA were extracted per sample. The V gene end was trimmed by 5 bases and the J gene end by 4 bases; junction bases not matched to a gene: 11. Germline V lookup: CDR1 DFQATT, CDR2 SNEGSKA (reference sequence). This CDR3 comprises 16 residues.

Sample: blood. The TCR sequence derives from a woman under 40 in good health. The genes are TRBV20-1 and TRBJ2-1, with 10 bases lining up with TRBD2. As DNA, the CDR3 is TGCAGTGCTCCTGGGGTGGGGACTAGCGCTTACAATGAGCAGTTCTTC. This translates into CSAPGVGTSAYNEQFF.